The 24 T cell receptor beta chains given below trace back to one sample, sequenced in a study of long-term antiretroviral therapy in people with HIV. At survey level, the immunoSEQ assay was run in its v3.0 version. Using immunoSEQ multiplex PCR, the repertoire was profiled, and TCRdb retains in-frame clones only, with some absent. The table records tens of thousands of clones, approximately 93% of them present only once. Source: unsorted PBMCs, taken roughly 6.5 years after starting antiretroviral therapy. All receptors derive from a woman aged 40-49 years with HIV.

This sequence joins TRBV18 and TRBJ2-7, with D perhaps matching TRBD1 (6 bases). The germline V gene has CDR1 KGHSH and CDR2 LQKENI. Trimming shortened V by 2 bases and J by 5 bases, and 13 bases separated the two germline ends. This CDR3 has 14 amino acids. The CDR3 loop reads CASSPSAGDNEQYF. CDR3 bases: TGTGCCAGCTCACCATCCGCCGGGGACAACGAGCAGTACTTC.

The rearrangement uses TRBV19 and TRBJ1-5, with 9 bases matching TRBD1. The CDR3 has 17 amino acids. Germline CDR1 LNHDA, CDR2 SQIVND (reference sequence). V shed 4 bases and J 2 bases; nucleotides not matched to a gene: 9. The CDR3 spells CASSRYRGRNGNQPQHF. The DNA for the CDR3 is TGTGCCAGTAGTAGGTACAGGGGGCGAAATGGCAATCAGCCCCAGCATTTT.

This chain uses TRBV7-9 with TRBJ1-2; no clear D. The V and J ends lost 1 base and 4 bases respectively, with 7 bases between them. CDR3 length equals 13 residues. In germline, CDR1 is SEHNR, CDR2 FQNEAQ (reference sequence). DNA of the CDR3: TGTGCCAGCAGCTTAGACATTACCTATGGCTACACCTTC. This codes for CASSLDITYGYTF. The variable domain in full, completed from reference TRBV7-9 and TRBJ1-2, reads DTGVSQNPRHKITKRGQNVTFRCDPISEHNRLYWYRQTLGQGPEFLTYFQNEAQLEKSRLLSDRFSAERPKGSFSTLEIQRTEQGDSAMYLCASSLDITYGYTFGSGTRLTVV.

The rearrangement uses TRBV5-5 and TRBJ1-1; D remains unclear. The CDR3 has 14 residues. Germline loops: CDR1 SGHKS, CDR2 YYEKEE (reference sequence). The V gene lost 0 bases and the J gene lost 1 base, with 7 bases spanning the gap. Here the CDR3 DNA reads TGTGCCAGCAGCTTGGTATCTGGGAACACTGAAGCTTTCTTT. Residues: CASSLVSGNTEAFF.

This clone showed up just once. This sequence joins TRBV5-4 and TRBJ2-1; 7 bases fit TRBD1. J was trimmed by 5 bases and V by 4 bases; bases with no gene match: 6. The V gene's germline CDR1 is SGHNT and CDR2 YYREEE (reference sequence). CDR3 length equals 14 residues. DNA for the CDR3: TGTGCCAGCAGCAGACCGACAGGGAACAATGAGCAGTTCTTC. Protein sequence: CASSRPTGNNEQFF.

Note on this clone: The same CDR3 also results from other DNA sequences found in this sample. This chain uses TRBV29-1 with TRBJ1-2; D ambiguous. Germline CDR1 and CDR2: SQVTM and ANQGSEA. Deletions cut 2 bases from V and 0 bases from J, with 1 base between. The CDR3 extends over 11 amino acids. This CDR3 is CSVESNYGYTF. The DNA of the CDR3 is TGCAGCGTTGAATCTAACTATGGCTACACCTTC.

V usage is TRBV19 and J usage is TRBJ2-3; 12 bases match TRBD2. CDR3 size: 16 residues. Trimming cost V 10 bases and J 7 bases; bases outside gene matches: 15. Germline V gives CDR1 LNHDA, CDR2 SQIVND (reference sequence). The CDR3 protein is CATSPLKGLAGYTQYF. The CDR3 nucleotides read TGTGCCACCTCTCCCCTCAAGGGACTAGCGGGTTATACGCAGTATTTT.

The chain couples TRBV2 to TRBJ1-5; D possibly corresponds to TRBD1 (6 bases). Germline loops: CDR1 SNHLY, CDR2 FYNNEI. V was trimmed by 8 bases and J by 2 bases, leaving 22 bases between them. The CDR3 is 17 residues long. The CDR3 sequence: CASGNRELNIGNQPQHF. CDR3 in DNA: TGTGCCAGCGGGAACAGGGAATTGAATATCGGCAATCAGCCCCAGCATTTT.

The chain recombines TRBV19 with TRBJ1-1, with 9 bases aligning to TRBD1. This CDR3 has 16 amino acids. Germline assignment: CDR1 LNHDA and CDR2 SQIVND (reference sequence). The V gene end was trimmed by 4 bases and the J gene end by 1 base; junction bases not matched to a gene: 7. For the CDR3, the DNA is TGTGCCAGTAGTAGGCCACAGGGGGCGCGGAACACTGAAGCTTTCTTT. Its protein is CASSRPQGARNTEAFF.

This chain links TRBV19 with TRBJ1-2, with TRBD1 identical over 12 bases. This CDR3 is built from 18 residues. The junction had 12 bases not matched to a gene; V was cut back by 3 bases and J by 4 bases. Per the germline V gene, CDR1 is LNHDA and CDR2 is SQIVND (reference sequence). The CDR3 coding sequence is TGTGCCAGTAGTATGGATTCTTCCGGGACAGGGGGCGGCTATGGCTACACCTTC. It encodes CASSMDSSGTGGGYGYTF.

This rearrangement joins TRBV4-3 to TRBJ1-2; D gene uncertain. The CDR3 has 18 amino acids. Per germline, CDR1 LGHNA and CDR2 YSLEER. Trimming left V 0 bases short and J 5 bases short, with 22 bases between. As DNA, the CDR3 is TGCGCCAGCAGCCAAGAGCTGACGAAAGGCTGGGAGGATTATGGCTACACCTTC. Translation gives CASSQELTKGWEDYGYTF.

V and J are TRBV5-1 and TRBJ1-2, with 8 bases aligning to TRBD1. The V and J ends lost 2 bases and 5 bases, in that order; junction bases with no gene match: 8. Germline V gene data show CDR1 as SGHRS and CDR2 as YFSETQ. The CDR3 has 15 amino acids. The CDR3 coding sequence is TGCGCCAGCAGCTTAACCCGGGACAGGCTGTATGGCTACACCTTC. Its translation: CASSLTRDRLYGYTF.

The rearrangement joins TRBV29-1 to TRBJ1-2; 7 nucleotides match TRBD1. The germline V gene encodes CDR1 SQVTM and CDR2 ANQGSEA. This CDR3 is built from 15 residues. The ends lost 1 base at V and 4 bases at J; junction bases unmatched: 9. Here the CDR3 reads CSVEANTGAGYGYTF. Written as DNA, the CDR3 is TGCAGCGTTGAAGCCAATACAGGGGCAGGCTATGGCTACACCTTC.

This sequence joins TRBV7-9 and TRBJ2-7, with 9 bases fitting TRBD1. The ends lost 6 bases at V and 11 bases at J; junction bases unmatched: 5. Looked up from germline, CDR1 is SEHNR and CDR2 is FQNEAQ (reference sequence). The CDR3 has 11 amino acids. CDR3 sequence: CASSSGTGKYF. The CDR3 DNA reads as TGTGCCAGCAGTTCCGGGACAGGGAAGTACTTC.

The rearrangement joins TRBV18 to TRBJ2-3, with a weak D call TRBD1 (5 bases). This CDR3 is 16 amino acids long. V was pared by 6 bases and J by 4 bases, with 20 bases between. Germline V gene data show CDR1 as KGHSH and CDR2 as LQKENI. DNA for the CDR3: TGTGCCAGCTCCCAAGTGAAGACCGAAGGGGCAGATACGCAGTATTTT. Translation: CASSQVKTEGADTQYF.

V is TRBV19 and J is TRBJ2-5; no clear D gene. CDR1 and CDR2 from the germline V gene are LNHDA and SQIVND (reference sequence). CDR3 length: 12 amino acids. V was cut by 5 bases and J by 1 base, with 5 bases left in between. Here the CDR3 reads CASSFPQETQYF. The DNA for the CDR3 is TGTGCCAGTAGTTTTCCCCAAGAGACCCAGTACTTC.

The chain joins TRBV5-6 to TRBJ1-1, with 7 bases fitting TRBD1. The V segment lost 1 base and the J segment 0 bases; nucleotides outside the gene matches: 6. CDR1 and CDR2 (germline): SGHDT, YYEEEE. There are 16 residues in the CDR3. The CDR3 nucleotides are TGTGCCAGCAGCTTGCTACAGGGGTTCATGAACACTGAAGCTTTCTTT. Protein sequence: CASSLLQGFMNTEAFF.

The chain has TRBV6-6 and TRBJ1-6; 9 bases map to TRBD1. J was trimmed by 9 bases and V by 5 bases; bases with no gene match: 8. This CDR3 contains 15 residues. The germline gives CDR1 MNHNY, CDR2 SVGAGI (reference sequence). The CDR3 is CASSPGQGYSSPLHF. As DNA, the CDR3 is TGTGCCAGCAGTCCGGGACAGGGTTACTCTTCACCCCTCCACTTT.

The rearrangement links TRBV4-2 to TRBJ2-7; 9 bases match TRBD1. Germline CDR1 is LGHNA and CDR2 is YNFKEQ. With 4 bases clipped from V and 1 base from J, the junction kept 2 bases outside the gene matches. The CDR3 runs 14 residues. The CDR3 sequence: CASSRGTGSYEQYF. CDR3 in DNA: TGTGCCAGCAGCCGAGGGACAGGGTCCTACGAGCAGTACTTC.

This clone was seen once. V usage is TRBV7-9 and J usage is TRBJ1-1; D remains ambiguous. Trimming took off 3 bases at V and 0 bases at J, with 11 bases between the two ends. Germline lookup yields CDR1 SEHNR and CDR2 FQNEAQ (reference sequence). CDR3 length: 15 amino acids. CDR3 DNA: TGTGCCAGCAGCTTGCGTTCAAAGTTGAACACTGAAGCTTTCTTT. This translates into CASSLRSKLNTEAFF.

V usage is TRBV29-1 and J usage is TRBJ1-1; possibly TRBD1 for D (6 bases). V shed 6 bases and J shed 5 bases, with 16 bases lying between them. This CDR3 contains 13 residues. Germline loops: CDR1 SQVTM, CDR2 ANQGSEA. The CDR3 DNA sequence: TGCAGCGTGCAGCGGACAGAGGGGACTGAAGCTTTCTTT. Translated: CSVQRTEGTEAFF.

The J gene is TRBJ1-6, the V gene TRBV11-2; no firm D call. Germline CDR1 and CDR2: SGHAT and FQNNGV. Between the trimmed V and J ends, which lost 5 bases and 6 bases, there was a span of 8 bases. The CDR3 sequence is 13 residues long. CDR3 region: CASSLDLNSPLHF. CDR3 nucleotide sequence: TGTGCCAGCAGCCTGGACCTTAATTCACCCCTCCACTTT. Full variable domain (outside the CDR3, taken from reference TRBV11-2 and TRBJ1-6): EAGVAQSPRYKIIEKRQSVAFWCNPISGHATLYWYQQILGQGPKLLIQFQNNGVVDDSQLPKDRFSAERLKGVDSTLKIQPAKLEDSAVYLCASSLDLNSPLHFGNGTRLTVT.

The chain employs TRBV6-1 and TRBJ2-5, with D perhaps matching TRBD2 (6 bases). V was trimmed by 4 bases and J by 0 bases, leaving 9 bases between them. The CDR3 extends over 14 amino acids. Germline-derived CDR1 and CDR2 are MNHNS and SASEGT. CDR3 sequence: CASSAGGDQETQYF. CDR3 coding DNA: TGTGCCAGCAGTGCGGGCGGGGACCAAGAGACCCAGTACTTC.

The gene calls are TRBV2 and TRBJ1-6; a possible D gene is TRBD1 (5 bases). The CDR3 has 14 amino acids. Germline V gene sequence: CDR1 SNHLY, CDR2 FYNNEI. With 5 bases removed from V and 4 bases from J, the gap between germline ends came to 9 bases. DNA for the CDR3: TGTGCCAGCAGTCCACAGGTTTATAATTCACCCCTCCACTTT. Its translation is CASSPQVYNSPLHF.